This TCR beta chain was retrieved from a study of PD-1 and CTLA-4 blockade in melanoma. Produced via immunoSEQ multiplex PCR; TCRdb's table is partial and in-frame only. The table lists tens of thousands of clones, less than 95% of them singletons. This sequence was found in a human donor with melanoma. The sequences come from CD8+ T cells from peripheral blood, collected from a patient given anti-PD-1 treatment.

As DNA, the CDR3 is TGCGCCAGCAGCCAAGATTGGTCAGCGGGAGCGGCCTACAATGAGCAGTTCTTC. Translated, it gives CASSQDWSAGAAYNEQFF. The rearrangement links TRBV4-1 to TRBJ2-1; 8 nucleotides match TRBD2. The CDR3 spans 18 residues. Germline CDR1 MGHRA, CDR2 YSYEKL. Trimming at V came to 0 bases and at J to 2 bases, leaving 9 bases not matched to a gene.